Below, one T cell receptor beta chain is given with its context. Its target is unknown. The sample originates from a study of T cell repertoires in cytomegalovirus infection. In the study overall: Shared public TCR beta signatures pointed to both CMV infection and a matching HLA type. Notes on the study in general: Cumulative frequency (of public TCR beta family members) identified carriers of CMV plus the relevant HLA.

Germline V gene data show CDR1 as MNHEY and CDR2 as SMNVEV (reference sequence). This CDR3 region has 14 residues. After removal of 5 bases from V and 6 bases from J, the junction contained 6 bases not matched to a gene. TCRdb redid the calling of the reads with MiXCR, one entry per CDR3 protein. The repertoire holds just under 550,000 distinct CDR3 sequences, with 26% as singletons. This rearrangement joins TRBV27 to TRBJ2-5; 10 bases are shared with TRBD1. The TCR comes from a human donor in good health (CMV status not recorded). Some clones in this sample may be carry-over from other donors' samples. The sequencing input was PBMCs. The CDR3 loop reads CASSPWDRGKTQYF. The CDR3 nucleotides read TGTGCCAGCAGTCCCTGGGACAGGGGAAAGACCCAGTACTTC.